This T cell receptor beta chain was obtained from a study of shared clonotypes between healthy human individuals. The V gene lost 4 bases and the J gene lost 1 base, with 10 bases spanning the gap. The CDR3 contains 14 residues. CDR1 MNHNY and CDR2 SVGAGI come from the germline V gene (reference sequence). This clone was detected only a few times. Clones were sequenced by immunoSEQ multiplex PCR, and TCRdb holds only the in-frame ones, with some missing. The sample has 2 million to 2.5 million clones; roughly 92% are singletons. This receptor was obtained from a man aged 18 to 29 in good health. Some clones in this sample may be carry-over from other donors' samples. This rearrangement joins TRBV6-6 to TRBJ1-1; D is possibly TRBD1 (6 bases). The sample taken for sequencing was naive CD4+ T cells from PBMCs. Subset reported: CD45RA+ positively selected. As DNA, the CDR3 is TGTGCCAGCAGTTTCGGGGGCACGAACACTGAAGCTTTCTTT. Translating gives CASSFGGTNTEAFF.